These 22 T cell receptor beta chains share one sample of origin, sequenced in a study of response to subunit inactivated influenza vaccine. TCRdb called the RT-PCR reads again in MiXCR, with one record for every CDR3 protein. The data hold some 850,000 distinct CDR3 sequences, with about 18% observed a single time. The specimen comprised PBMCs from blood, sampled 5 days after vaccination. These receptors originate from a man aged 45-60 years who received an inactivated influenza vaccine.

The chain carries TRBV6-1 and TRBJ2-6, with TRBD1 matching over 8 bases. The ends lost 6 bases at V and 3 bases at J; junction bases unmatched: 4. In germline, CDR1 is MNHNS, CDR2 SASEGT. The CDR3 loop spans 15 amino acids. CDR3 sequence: CASRATGGGANVLTF. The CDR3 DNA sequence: TGTGCCAGCAGGGCCACAGGGGGTGGGGCCAACGTCCTGACTTTC.

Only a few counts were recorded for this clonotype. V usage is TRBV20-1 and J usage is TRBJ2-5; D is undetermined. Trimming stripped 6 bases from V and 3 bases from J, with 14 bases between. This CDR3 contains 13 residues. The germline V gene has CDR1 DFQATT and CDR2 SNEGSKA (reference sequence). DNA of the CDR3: TGCAGTGCCTCAGATGGCCTTAAAGAGACCCAGTACTTC. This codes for CSASDGLKETQYF.

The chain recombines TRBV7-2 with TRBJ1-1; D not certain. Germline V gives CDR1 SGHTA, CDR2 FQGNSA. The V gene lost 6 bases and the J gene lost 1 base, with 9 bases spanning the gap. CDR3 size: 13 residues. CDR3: CASRSTENTEAFF. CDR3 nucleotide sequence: TGTGCCAGCAGATCCACAGAGAACACTGAAGCTTTCTTT. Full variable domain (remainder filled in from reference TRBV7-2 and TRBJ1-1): GAGVSQSPSNKVTEKGKDVELRCDPISGHTALYWYRQSLGQGLEFLIYFQGNSAPDKSGLPSDRFSAERTGGSVSTLTIQRTQQEDSAVYLCASRSTENTEAFFGQGTRLTVV.

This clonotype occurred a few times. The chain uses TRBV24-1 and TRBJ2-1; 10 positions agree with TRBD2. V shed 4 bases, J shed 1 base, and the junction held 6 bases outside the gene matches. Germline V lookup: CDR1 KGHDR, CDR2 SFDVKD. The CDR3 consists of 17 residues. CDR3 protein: CATSDPLAGESYNEQFF. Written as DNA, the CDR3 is TGTGCCACCAGTGACCCTCTAGCGGGAGAGTCCTACAATGAGCAGTTCTTC.

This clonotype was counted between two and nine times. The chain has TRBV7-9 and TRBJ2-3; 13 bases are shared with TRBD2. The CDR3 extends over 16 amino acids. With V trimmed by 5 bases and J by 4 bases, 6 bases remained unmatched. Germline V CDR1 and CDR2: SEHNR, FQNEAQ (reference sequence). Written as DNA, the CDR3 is TGTGCCAGCAGCCTCGGACTAGCGGGGGCCCCAGATACGCAGTATTTT. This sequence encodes CASSLGLAGAPDTQYF.

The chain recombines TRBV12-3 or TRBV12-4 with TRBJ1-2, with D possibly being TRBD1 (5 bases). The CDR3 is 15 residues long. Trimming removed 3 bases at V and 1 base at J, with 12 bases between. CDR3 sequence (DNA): TGTGCCAGCAGTTTTACAGGAGCCCTTAACTATGGCTACACCTTC. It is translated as CASSFTGALNYGYTF.

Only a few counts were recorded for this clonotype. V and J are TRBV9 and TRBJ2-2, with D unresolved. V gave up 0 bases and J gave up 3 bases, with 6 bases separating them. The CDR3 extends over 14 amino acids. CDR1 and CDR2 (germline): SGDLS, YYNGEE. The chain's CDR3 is CASSVVPDTGELFF. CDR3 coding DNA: TGTGCCAGCAGCGTAGTACCAGACACCGGGGAGCTGTTTTTT.

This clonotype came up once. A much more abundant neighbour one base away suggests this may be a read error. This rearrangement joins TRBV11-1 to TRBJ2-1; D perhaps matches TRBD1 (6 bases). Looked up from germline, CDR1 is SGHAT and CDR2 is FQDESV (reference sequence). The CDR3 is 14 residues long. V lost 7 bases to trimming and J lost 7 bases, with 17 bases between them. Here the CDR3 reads CASNYCRDKNEQFF. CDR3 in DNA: TGTGCCAGCAACTACTGCCGGGACAAAAATGAGCAGTTCTTC.

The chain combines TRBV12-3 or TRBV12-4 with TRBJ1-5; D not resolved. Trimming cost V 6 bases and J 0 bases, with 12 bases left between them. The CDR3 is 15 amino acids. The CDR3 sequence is CASRSRAHSNQPQHF. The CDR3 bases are TGTGCCAGCAGGTCCCGGGCACATAGCAATCAGCCCCAGCATTTT.

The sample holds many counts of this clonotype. The chain's CDR3 is CSVEAGREVDTGELFF. The DNA of the CDR3 is TGCAGCGTTGAAGCCGGGCGGGAGGTCGACACCGGGGAGCTGTTTTTT. The chain carries TRBV29-1 and TRBJ2-2; 8 bases agree with TRBD2. Germline V lookup: CDR1 SQVTM, CDR2 ANQGSEA. The CDR3 is 16 residues long. Trimming took 1 base from V and 3 from J; bases not matched to a gene: 7.

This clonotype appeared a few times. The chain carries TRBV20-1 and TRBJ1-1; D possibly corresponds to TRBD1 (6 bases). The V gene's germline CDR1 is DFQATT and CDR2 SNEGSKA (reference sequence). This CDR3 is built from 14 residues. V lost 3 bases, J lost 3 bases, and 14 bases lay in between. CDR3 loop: CSARMGGADTEAFF. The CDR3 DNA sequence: TGCAGTGCTAGGATGGGGGGCGCGGACACTGAAGCTTTCTTT.

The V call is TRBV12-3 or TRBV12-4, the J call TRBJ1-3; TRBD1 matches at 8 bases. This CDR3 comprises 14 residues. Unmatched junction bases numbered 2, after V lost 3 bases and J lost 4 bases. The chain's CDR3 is CASSFRTGGNTIYF. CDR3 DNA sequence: TGTGCCAGCAGTTTCCGGACAGGGGGAAACACCATATATTTT.

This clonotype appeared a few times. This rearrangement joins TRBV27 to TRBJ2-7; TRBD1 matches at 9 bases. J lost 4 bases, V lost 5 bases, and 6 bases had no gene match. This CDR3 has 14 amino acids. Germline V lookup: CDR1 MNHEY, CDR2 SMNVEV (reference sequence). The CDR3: CASSADRGGYEQYF. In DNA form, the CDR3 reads TGTGCCAGCAGTGCGGACAGGGGAGGTTACGAGCAGTACTTC.

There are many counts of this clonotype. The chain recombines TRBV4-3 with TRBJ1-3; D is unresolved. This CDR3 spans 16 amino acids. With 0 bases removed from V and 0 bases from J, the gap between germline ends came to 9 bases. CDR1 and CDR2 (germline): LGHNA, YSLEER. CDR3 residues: CASSQDHSSSGNTIYF. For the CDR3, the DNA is TGCGCCAGCAGCCAAGATCACAGTAGCTCTGGAAACACCATATATTTT.

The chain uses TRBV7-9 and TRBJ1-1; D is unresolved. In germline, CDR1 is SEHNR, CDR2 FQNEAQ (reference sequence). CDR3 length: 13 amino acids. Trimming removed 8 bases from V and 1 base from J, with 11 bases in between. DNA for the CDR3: TGTGCCAGCGAGGAGGGTCCGAACACTGAAGCTTTCTTT. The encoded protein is CASEEGPNTEAFF.

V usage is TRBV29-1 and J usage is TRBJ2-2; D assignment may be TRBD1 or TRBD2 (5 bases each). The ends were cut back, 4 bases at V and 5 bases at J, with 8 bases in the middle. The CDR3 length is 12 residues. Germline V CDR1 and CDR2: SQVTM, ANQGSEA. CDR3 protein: CSVAEGTGELFF. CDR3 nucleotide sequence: TGCAGCGTTGCCGAGGGGACCGGGGAGCTGTTTTTT.

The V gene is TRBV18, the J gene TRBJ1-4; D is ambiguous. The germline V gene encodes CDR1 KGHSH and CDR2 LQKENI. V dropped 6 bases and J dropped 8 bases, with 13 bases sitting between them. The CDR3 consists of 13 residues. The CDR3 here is CASSPSGREKLFF. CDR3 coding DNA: TGTGCCAGCTCCCCGTCCGGCCGGGAAAAACTGTTTTTT.

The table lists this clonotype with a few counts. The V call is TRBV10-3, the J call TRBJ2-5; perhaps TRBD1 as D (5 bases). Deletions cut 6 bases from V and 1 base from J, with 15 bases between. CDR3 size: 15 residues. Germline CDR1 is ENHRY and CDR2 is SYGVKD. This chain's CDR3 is CAIRADTVSQETQYF. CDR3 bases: TGTGCCATCAGGGCGGACACAGTGAGCCAAGAGACCCAGTACTTC.

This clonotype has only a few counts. The CDR3 region is CASSGQGAAEAFF. CDR3 nucleotides: TGTGCCAGCAGTGGACAGGGGGCTGCTGAAGCTTTCTTT. The chain uses TRBV12-3 or TRBV12-4 and TRBJ1-1; 11 bases align to TRBD1. The CDR3 has 13 amino acids. J was trimmed by 6 bases and V by 5 bases; bases with no gene match: 2.

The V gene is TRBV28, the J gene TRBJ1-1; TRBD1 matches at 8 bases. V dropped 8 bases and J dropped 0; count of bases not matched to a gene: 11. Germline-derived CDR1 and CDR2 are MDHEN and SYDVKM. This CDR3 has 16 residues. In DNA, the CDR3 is TGTGCCAGCTGCCCCGGACAGGGAACCATGAACACTGAAGCTTTCTTT. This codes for CASCPGQGTMNTEAFF.

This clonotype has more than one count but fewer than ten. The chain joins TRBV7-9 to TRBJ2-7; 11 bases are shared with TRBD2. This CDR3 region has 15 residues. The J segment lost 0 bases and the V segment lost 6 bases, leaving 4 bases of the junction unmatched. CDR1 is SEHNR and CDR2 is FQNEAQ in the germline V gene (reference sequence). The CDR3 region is CASRTGTSGSYEQYF. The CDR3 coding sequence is TGTGCCAGCAGAACCGGGACTAGCGGCTCCTACGAGCAGTACTTC. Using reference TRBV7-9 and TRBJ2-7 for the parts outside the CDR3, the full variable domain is DTGVSQNPRHKITKRGQNVTFRCDPISEHNRLYWYRQTLGQGPEFLTYFQNEAQLEKSRLLSDRFSAERPKGSFSTLEIQRTEQGDSAMYLCASRTGTSGSYEQYFGPGTRLTVT.

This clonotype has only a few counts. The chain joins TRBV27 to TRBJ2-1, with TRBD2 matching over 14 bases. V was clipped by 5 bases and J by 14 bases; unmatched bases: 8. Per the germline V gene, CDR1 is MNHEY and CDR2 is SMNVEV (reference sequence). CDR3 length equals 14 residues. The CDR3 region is CASSTTSGGVEEFF. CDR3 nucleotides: TGTGCCAGCAGTACGACTAGCGGGGGGGTAGAAGAGTTCTTC.